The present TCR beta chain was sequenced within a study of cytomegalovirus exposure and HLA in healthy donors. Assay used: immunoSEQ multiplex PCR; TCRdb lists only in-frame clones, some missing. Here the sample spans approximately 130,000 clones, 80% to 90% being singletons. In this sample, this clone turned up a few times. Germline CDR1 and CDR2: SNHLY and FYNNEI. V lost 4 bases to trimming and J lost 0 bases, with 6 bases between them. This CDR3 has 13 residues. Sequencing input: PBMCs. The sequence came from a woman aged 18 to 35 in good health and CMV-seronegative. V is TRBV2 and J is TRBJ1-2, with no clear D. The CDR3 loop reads CASSGGANYGYTF. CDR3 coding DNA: TGTGCCAGCAGTGGCGGAGCTAACTATGGCTACACCTTC.